The 18 T cell receptor beta chains below were found in one sample sequenced in a study of blood T cell repertoires in COVID-19 (dated by TCRdb to 2019 to 2021). Libraries were prepared through the immunoSEQ multiplex PCR assay. TCRdb obtained this table from immuneACCESS and retained in-frame rearrangements with V and J assigned. These tables miss some clones; where compared with another copy, unresolved V genes account for less than half of the shortfall, and the remainder is unexplained. This sample comprises over 200,000 clones, over 80% of them detected only once. Less than 3.5% of the sample rests with the top ten. The sequenced material came from peripheral blood. These receptors came from a man between 25 and 39 years old with COVID-19, enrolled during active disease.

V usage is TRBV7-2 and J usage is TRBJ2-4; D ambiguous. V lost 5 bases and J 1 base, leaving 9 bases between the germline ends. The CDR3 spans 14 residues. Per the germline V gene, CDR1 is SGHTA and CDR2 is FQGNSA. The CDR3 DNA sequence: TGTGCCAGCAGCCCCGGCAGGGCCAAAAACATTCAGTACTTC. This sequence encodes CASSPGRAKNIQYF.

J is TRBJ1-2 and V is TRBV18; 9 bases align to TRBD1. Germline-derived CDR1 and CDR2 are KGHSH and LQKENI. The V and J ends lost 3 bases and 7 bases, in that order; junction bases with no gene match: 12. This CDR3 has 16 residues. The CDR3 region is CASSPLDRGLNRGYTF. In DNA, the CDR3 is TGTGCCAGCTCACCTTTAGACAGGGGGTTAAATCGTGGCTACACCTTC. Using reference TRBV18 and TRBJ1-2 for the parts outside the CDR3, the full variable domain is NAGVMQNPRHLVRRRGQEARLRCSPMKGHSHVYWYRQLPEEGLKFMVYLQKENIIDESGMPKERFSAEFPKEGPSILRIQQVVRGDSAAYFCASSPLDRGLNRGYTFGSGTRLTVV.

This clone was counted only a few times. The J gene is TRBJ1-6, the V gene TRBV28, with a tentative D call TRBD1 (6 bases). Trimming took off 6 bases at V and 10 bases at J, with 22 bases between the two ends. Looked up from germline, CDR1 is MDHEN and CDR2 is SYDVKM. This CDR3 comprises 16 residues. The CDR3 protein is CASREEKGVWASPLHF. The CDR3 region has the DNA TGTGCCAGCAGGGAAGAGAAGGGGGTCTGGGCGTCACCCCTCCACTTT. Supplemented by reference TRBV28 and TRBJ1-6, the full variable domain reads DVKVTQSSRYLVKRTGEKVFLECVQDMDHENMFWYRQDPGLGLRLIYFSYDVKMKEKGDIPEGYSVSREKKERFSLILESASTNQTSMYLCASREEKGVWASPLHFGNGTRLTVT.

The chain recombines TRBV7-2 with TRBJ1-2; TRBD1 is a possible D gene (5 bases). Per germline, CDR1 SGHTA and CDR2 FQGNSA. V was trimmed by 2 bases and J by 8 bases, leaving 12 bases between them. This CDR3 is 13 amino acids long. The CDR3: CASSLSGSRGYTF. CDR3 in DNA: TGTGCCAGCAGCTTATCAGGGTCGAGGGGCTACACCTTC.

The CDR3 protein is CASSVGGGGYNEQFF. Here the CDR3 DNA reads TGTGCCAGCAGCGTAGGGGGCGGGGGATACAATGAGCAGTTCTTC. The chain joins TRBV9 to TRBJ2-1; 7 nucleotides line up with TRBD2. Looked up from germline, CDR1 is SGDLS and CDR2 is YYNGEE. The CDR3 is 15 residues long. Losses at the gene ends were 0 bases for V and 4 bases for J; bases not matched to a gene: 4.

This clone appeared a few times. This chain joins TRBV19 and TRBJ1-5; TRBD1 aligns across 11 bases. Germline assignment: CDR1 LNHDA and CDR2 SQIVND (reference sequence). J gave up 4 bases and V 6 bases, and 11 bases lay outside the gene matches. The CDR3 totals 17 residues. The CDR3 loop reads CASRWGQGVSTNQPQHF. The DNA for the CDR3 is TGTGCCAGTAGATGGGGACAGGGGGTTTCCACTAATCAGCCCCAGCATTTT. The complete variable domain, with remaining parts taken from reference TRBV19 and TRBJ1-5, reads DGGITQSPKYLFRKEGQNVTLSCEQNLNHDAMYWYRQDPGQGLRLIYYSQIVNDFQKGDIAEGYSVSREKKESFPLTVTSAQKNPTAFYLCASRWGQGVSTNQPQHFGDGTRLSIL.

The chain links TRBV25-1 to TRBJ1-2, with no clear D. The CDR3 runs to 14 residues. V lost 7 bases and J 7 bases, leaving 19 bases between the germline ends. Germline V gives CDR1 MGHDK, CDR2 SYGVNS. The CDR3: CASTPDGGQSGYTF. As DNA, the CDR3 is TGTGCCAGCACCCCTGACGGAGGGCAGTCTGGCTACACCTTC.

The chain joins TRBV6-5 to TRBJ2-7, with D maybe TRBD1 (6 bases). CDR1 MNHEY and CDR2 SVGAGI come from the germline V gene. The CDR3 covers 13 residues. Trimming pared 6 bases from V and 3 bases from J, leaving 12 bases between. This CDR3 is CASRPTGYYEQYF. As DNA, the CDR3 is TGTGCCAGCAGACCGACAGGTTACTACGAGCAGTACTTC.

This chain joins TRBV29-1 and TRBJ1-5, with D possibly matching TRBD1 (6 bases). This CDR3 has 16 amino acids. The V gene's germline CDR1 is SQVTM and CDR2 ANQGSEA. The CDR3 sequence is CSKGGGSIYSNQPQHF. The CDR3 nucleotides are TGCAGTAAGGGGGGGGGCTCTATATATAGCAATCAGCCCCAGCATTTT.

V is TRBV7-3 and J is TRBJ2-6, with TRBD1 matching 8 bases. The trim removed 1 base at V and 1 base at J, leaving 9 bases unmatched. This CDR3 comprises 19 residues. Germline loops: CDR1 SGHTA, CDR2 FQGTGA. CDR3: CASSLNVVQGASGANVLTF. CDR3 DNA sequence: TGTGCCAGCAGCTTAAATGTGGTCCAGGGGGCGTCTGGGGCCAACGTCCTGACTTTC.

This clone was observed a handful of times. V usage is TRBV5-1 and J usage is TRBJ2-7; 8 positions match TRBD1. This CDR3 is built from 18 residues. V gave up 4 bases and J gave up 2 bases; unmatched junction bases: 17. Germline V gene lookup returns CDR1 SGHRS and CDR2 YFSETQ. This chain's CDR3 is CASSTTWTGPEFPYEQYF. The DNA of the CDR3 is TGCGCCAGCAGCACCACCTGGACAGGGCCAGAATTTCCCTACGAGCAGTACTTC.

In DNA form, the CDR3 reads TGTGCCAGCAGTGGTAGGTGGGGAGATGAAAAACTGTTTTTT. This translates into CASSGRWGDEKLFF. This rearrangement joins TRBV9 to TRBJ1-4; no clear D gene. The CDR3 loop spans 14 amino acids. V dropped 5 bases and J dropped 6 bases, with 14 bases sitting between them. Germline V gene sequence: CDR1 SGDLS, CDR2 YYNGEE.

The gene calls are TRBV24-1 and TRBJ1-1; 7 positions agree with TRBD1. The V gene end was trimmed by 7 bases and the J gene end by 7 bases; junction bases not matched to a gene: 11. Germline loops: CDR1 KGHDR, CDR2 SFDVKD. CDR3 length: 14 residues. The CDR3 here is CATSGTAWGIEAFF. The CDR3 nucleotides read TGTGCCACCAGCGGGACAGCCTGGGGCATTGAAGCTTTCTTT.

The gene calls are TRBV6-5 and TRBJ1-2, with 9 bases identical to TRBD1. V shed 4 bases, J shed 5 bases, and the junction held 5 bases outside the gene matches. The germline CDR1 and CDR2 sequences are MNHEY and SVGAGI. The CDR3 covers 14 residues. CDR3 nucleotide sequence: TGTGCCAGCAGTTGGGGACAGGGTTTGTATGGCTACACCTTC. Translated: CASSWGQGLYGYTF.

The V and J genes are TRBV5-1 and TRBJ2-3; a possible D gene is TRBD2 (5 bases). The CDR3 is 15 amino acids. Trimming left V 3 bases short and J 2 bases short, with 13 bases between. Germline lookup yields CDR1 SGHRS and CDR2 YFSETQ. CDR3 DNA sequence: TGCGCCAGCAGCTGGTCCGCGGGCCCCACAGATACGCAGTATTTT. It translates to CASSWSAGPTDTQYF.

The chain links TRBV6-5 to TRBJ2-2, with D maybe TRBD1 (6 bases). The V and J ends lost 8 bases and 6 bases respectively, with 16 bases between them. The CDR3 runs 14 residues. Germline assignment: CDR1 MNHEY and CDR2 SVGAGI. The CDR3 sequence: CASRTVPQSGELFF. For the CDR3, the DNA is TGTGCCAGCCGGACAGTGCCCCAATCCGGGGAGCTGTTTTTT.

The chain uses TRBV27 and TRBJ1-1; TRBD1 might be the D (6 bases). The ends were cut back, 6 bases at V and 5 bases at J, with 19 bases in the middle. This CDR3 comprises 15 residues. Germline CDR1 reads MNHEY; CDR2 reads SMNVEV (reference sequence). CDR3 DNA: TGTGCCAGCAGCCGCATATGGGGGCAAGATACTGAAGCTTTCTTT. Translating gives CASSRIWGQDTEAFF.

The DNA for the CDR3 is TGTGCCAGCAGCCCGACAAATAATTCACCCCTCCACTTT. This encodes CASSPTNNSPLHF. The chain has TRBV6-2 or TRBV6-3 and TRBJ1-6; D unclear. Germline V CDR1 and CDR2: MNHEY, SVGEGT. Trimming removed 6 bases from V and 5 bases from J, with 8 bases in between. The CDR3 is 13 residues long.